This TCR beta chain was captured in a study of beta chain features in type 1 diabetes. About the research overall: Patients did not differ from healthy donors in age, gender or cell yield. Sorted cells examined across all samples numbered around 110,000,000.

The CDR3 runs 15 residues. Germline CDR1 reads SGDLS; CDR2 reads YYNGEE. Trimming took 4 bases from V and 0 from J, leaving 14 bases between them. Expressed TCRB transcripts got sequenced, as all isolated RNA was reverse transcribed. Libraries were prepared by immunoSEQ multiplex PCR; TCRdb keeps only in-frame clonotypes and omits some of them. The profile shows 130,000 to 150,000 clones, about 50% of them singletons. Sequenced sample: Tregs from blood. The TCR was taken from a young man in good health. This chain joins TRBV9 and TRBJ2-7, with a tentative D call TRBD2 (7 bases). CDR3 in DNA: TGTGCCAGCAGCAGAGCGGGGACACCCTCCTACGAGCAGTACTTC. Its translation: CASSRAGTPSYEQYF.